This T cell receptor beta chain emerged from a study of blood T cells in healthy people across ages. Study-wide findings and caveats: Strongly correlated with naive T cell percentage was TCR beta diversity.

Alongside a J-beta primer mix, a sample-barcoded 5' primer served in a second PCR lasting roughly 7 to 11 cycles. Each CDR3 protein is one row after TCRdb ran MiXCR on the 5' RACE reads. This sample has around 1,700,000 distinct CDR3 sequences, with 25% to 30% found just once. In this sample, this clonotype turned up a few times. The antigen is undetermined. V shed 2 bases and J shed 7 bases, with 21 bases lying between them. CDR3 length equals 16 residues. Germline V lookup: CDR1 MDHEN, CDR2 SYDVKM. Drawing of peripheral blood yielded ten milliliters from each donor. V and J are TRBV28 and TRBJ2-7; unclear D gene. The sequence came from a woman in her 30s in good health. The sequencing sample was made of blood. In DNA form, the CDR3 reads TGTGCCAGCAGTTTAATTTCTACAACCTCCTACAATGAGCAGTACTTC. Translation: CASSLISTTSYNEQYF.